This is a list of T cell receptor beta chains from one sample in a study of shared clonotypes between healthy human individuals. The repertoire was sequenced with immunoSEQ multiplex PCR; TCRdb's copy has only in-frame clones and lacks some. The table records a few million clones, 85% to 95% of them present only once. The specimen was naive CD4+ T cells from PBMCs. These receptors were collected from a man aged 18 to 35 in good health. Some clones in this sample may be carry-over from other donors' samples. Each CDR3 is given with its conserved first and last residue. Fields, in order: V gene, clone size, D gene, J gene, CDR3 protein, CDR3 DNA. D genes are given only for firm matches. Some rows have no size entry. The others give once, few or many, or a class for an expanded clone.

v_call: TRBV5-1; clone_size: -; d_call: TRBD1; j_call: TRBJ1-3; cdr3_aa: CASSGGQGGNTIYF; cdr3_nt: TGCGCCAGCAGCGGGGGACAGGGTGGAAACACCATATATTTT
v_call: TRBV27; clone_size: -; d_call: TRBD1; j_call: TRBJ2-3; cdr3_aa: CASGGQGARTQYF; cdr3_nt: TGTGCCAGCGGGGGGCAGGGGGCCCGTACGCAGTATTTT
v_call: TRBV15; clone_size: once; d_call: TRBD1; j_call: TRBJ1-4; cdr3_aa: CATSRDGSTGGEKLFF; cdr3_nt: TGTGCCACCAGCAGAGATGGGAGTACAGGGGGCGAAAAACTGTTTTTT
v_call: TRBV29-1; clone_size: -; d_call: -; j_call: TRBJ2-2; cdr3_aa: CSVEGNTGELFF; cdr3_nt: TGCAGCGTTGAAGGAAACACCGGGGAGCTGTTTTTT
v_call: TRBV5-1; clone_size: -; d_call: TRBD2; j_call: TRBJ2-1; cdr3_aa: CASSLSASGRVEQFF; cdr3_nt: TGCGCCAGCAGCTTGTCGGCTAGCGGGAGGGTTGAGCAGTTCTTC
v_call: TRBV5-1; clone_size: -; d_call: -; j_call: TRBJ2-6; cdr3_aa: CASSLEASVTGANVLTF; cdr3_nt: TGCGCCAGCAGCTTGGAGGCTTCTGTCACCGGGGCCAACGTCCTGACTTTC
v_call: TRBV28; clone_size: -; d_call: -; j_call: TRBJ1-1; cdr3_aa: CASSSSGQTGEAFF; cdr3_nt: TGTGCCAGCAGTTCGAGCGGACAGACCGGTGAAGCTTTCTTT
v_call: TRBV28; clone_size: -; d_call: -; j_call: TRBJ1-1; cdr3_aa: CARQGRDPRNTEAFF; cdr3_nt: TGTGCCAGACAGGGACGGGACCCAAGGAACACTGAAGCTTTCTTT
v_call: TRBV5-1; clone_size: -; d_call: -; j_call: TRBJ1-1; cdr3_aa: CASFNPGTGGAEAFF; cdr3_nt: TGCGCCAGCTTTAACCCCGGGACTGGGGGGGCTGAAGCTTTCTTT
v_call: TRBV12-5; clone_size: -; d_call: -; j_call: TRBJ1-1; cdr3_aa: CASGVTGNTEAFF; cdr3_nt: TGTGCTAGTGGCGTAACGGGGAACACTGAAGCTTTCTTT
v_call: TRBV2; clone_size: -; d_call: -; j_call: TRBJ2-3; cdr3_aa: CASSGITLQRGTDTQYF; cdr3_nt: TGTGCCAGCAGTGGTATTACGCTCCAGAGGGGCACAGATACGCAGTATTTT
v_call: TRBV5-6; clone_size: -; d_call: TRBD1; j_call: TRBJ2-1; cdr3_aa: CASSPTGTGYVEQFF; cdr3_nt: TGTGCCAGCAGCCCAACCGGGACAGGGTACGTCGAGCAGTTCTTC
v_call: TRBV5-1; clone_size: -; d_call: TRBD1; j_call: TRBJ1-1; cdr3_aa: CASSPGGWTEAFF; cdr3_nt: TGCGCCAGCAGCCCAGGGGGTTGGACTGAAGCTTTCTTT
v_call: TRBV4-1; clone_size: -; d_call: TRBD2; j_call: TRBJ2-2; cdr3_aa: CASSRGLAGTGELFF; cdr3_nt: TGCGCCAGCAGCCGGGGACTAGCGGGCACCGGGGAGCTGTTTTTT
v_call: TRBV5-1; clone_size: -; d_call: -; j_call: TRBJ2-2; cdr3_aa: CASSLRQGNTGELFF; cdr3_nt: TGCGCCAGCAGCTTGAGGCAGGGTAACACCGGGGAGCTGTTTTTT
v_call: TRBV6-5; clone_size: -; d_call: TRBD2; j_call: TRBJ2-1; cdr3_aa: CASRLAGLAYNEQFF; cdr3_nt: TGTGCCAGCAGACTAGCGGGACTAGCCTACAATGAGCAGTTCTTC
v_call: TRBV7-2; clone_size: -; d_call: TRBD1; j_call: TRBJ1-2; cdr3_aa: CASSLEARGGPYGYTF; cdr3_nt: TGTGCCAGCAGCTTAGAGGCCCGAGGGGGCCCGTATGGCTACACCTTC
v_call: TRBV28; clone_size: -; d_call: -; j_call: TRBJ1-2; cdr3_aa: CASSSPFGEGYGYTF; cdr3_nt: TGTGCCAGCAGTAGTCCTTTTGGGGAAGGCTATGGCTACACCTTC
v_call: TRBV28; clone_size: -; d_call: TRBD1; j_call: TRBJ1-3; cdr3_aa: CASSLSGQGARVMDTIYF; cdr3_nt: TGTGCCAGCAGTTTATCGGGGCAGGGGGCGCGAGTAATGGACACCATATATTTT
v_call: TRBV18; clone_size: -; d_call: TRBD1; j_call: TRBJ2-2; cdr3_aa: CASSPRQGDTGELFF; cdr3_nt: TGTGCCAGCTCCCCCAGGCAGGGGGACACCGGGGAGCTGTTTTTT
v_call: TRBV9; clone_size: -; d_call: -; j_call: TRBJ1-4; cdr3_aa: CASSATLGEKLFF; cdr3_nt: TGTGCCAGCAGCGCGACCCTGGGCGAAAAACTGTTTTTT
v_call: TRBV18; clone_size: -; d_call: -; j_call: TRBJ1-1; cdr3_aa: CASSLRGGASEAFF; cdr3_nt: TGTGCCAGCTCACTCCGGGGGGGGGCTTCTGAAGCTTTCTTT
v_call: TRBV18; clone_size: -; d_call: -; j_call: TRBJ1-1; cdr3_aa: CASSPPGRGNTEAFF; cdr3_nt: TGTGCCAGCTCACCACCTGGTAGGGGGAACACTGAAGCTTTCTTT
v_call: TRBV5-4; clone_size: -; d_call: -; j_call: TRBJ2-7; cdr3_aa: CASSWGAGANYEQYF; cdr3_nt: TGTGCCAGCAGCTGGGGGGCTGGGGCCAACTACGAGCAGTACTTC
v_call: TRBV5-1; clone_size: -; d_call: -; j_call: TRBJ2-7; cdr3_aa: CASSSLLTGSYEQYF; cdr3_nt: TGCGCCAGCAGCTCCTTATTGACAGGTTCCTACGAGCAGTACTTC
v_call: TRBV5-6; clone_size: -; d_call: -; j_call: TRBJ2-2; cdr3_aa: CASSLRLARAGELFF; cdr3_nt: TGTGCCAGCAGCTTGAGGCTAGCCCGTGCCGGGGAGCTGTTTTTT
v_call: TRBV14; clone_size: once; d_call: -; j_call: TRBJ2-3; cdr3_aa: CASSGSTDTQYF; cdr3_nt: TGTGCCAGCAGCGGAAGCACAGATACGCAGTATTTT
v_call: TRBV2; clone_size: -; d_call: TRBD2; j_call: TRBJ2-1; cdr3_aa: CASSEQGAGVNEQFF; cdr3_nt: TGTGCCAGCAGTGAACAGGGAGCGGGAGTCAATGAGCAGTTCTTC
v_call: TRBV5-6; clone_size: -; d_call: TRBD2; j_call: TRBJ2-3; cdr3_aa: CASSWDGLAGADTQYF; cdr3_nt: TGTGCCAGCAGCTGGGACGGTCTAGCGGGAGCAGATACGCAGTATTTT
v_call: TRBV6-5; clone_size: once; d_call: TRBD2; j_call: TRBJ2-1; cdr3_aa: CASSPPGLGYNEQFF; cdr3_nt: TGTGCCAGCAGTCCACCGGGACTAGGGTACAATGAGCAGTTCTTC
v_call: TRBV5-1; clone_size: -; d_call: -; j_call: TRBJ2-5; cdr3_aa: CASSLIAGQETQYF; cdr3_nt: TGCGCCAGCAGCTTGATCGCGGGACAAGAGACCCAGTACTTC